The T cell receptor beta chain described here comes from a study of graft-versus-host responses after intestinal transplantation. Overall study findings and caveats: Among recipient marrow samples, GvH clones were found; some appeared first in ileum or blood. High graft-versus-host to host-versus-graft T cell clonal ratios marked allografts of patients with graft-donor macrochimerism. Among circulating GvH clones, peak levels were associated with early post-transplant declines in HvG clones.

Only in-frame clones appear in the TCRdb table, and some are missing; sequencing was by immunoSEQ multiplex PCR. The repertoire holds 55,000 to 70,000 clones, with about 90% as singletons. About this clone itself: Its matching antigen is unknown.

The V gene's germline CDR1 is MNHEY and CDR2 SVGAGI. V was clipped by 8 bases and J by 3 bases, with 10 bases between them. CDR3 length equals 12 residues. The sequenced sample was PBMCs, obtained approximately 120 days after intestinal transplantation. The TCR was taken from a human patient who received an intestinal transplant, so some T cells may come from the graft donor. The gene calls are TRBV6-5 and TRBJ1-1; D is unclear. Here the CDR3 reads CASGTWDTEAFF. The DNA of the CDR3 is TGTGCCAGCGGAACCTGGGACACTGAAGCTTTCTTT.